One sample yielded the 25 T cell receptor beta chains listed below, sequenced in a study of blood T cell repertoires in COVID-19. This table comes from immunoSEQ multiplex PCR, and its TCRdb copy is limited to in-frame clones, with some not included. The table lists 76,000 or so clones, roughly 85% of them singletons. The sequencing sample was made of peripheral blood. These TCRs come from a man aged 25-45 years with acute or convalescent COVID-19.

This chain joins TRBV10-2 and TRBJ2-1; TRBD2 matches at 15 bases. Trimming cost V 2 bases and J 9 bases; bases outside gene matches: 5. Germline CDR1 reads WSHSY; CDR2 reads SAAADI. The CDR3 covers 16 residues. CDR3 in DNA: TGCGCCAGCAGTGAGCTTGGGACTAGCGGGAGGTTTGAGCAGTTCTTC. Its translation is CASSELGTSGRFEQFF.

This sequence joins TRBV28 and TRBJ2-7; 8 bases map to TRBD1. Germline assignment: CDR1 MDHEN and CDR2 SYDVKM. J gave up 2 bases and V 5 bases, and 5 bases lay outside the gene matches. The CDR3 covers 14 residues. This chain's CDR3 is CASSTWTGTYEQYF. The CDR3 nucleotides read TGTGCCAGCAGTACCTGGACAGGGACCTACGAGCAGTACTTC.

The chain recombines TRBV4-2 with TRBJ2-1; TRBD2 matches at 9 bases. Germline assignment: CDR1 LGHNA and CDR2 YNFKEQ. This CDR3 is 16 amino acids long. Trimming at V came to 5 bases and at J to 6 bases, leaving 11 bases not matched to a gene. CDR3 residues: CASSSRSGSRPNEQFF. CDR3 in DNA: TGTGCCAGCAGCTCTCGTAGCGGGAGCCGCCCCAATGAGCAGTTCTTC.

The chain employs TRBV10-3 and TRBJ1-2; maybe TRBD1 (5 bases). CDR1 is ENHRY and CDR2 is SYGVKD in the germline V gene. V was trimmed by 10 bases and J by 3 bases, leaving 12 bases between them. CDR3 length: 12 residues. DNA for the CDR3: TGTGCCACCGGAGAAGGGGACTATGGCTACACCTTC. Translating it yields CATGEGDYGYTF.

A few counts support this clone. V usage is TRBV2 and J usage is TRBJ2-5, with a tentative D call TRBD1 (5 bases). CDR3 size: 14 residues. V dropped 1 base and J dropped 5 bases, with 11 bases sitting between them. Per the germline V gene, CDR1 is SNHLY and CDR2 is FYNNEI. CDR3 DNA: TGTGCCAGCAGTGAAGGGGGCGCGCTTGAGACCCAGTACTTC. It specifies CASSEGGALETQYF.

The rearrangement joins TRBV11-2 to TRBJ2-1, with D tentatively TRBD2 (5 bases). This CDR3 has 15 amino acids. Germline assignment: CDR1 SGHAT and CDR2 FQNNGV. V was cut by 6 bases and J by 4 bases, with 16 bases left in between. The chain's CDR3 is CASSSDTRDYNEQFF. For the CDR3, the DNA is TGTGCCAGCAGTTCCGACACCCGGGATTACAATGAGCAGTTCTTC.

The chain carries TRBV3-1 (or the pseudogene TRBV3-2) and TRBJ2-7; TRBD2 agrees at 11 bases. The CDR3 sequence is 17 residues long. CDR1 is LGHDT, CDR2 YNNKEL, per germline (reference sequence). The junction had 6 bases not matched to a gene; V was cut back by 0 bases and J by 2 bases. This CDR3 is CASSQDASGRPTYEQYF. CDR3 DNA sequence: TGTGCCAGCAGCCAAGATGCTAGCGGGAGGCCAACCTACGAGCAGTACTTC.

The chain has TRBV19 and TRBJ2-3; D is ambiguous. The V end lost 3 bases, the J end lost 1 base, and 5 bases lay between the germline ends. This CDR3 is built from 13 residues. Germline loops: CDR1 LNHDA, CDR2 SQIVND (reference sequence). The CDR3 sequence: CASSMSGTDTQYF. The CDR3 DNA sequence: TGTGCCAGTAGTATGTCGGGCACAGATACGCAGTATTTT.

This clone appeared a single time. This chain joins TRBV28 and TRBJ2-3; D gene uncertain. The CDR3 consists of 18 residues. The germline CDR1 and CDR2 sequences are MDHEN and SYDVKM. V was cut by 4 bases and J by 2 bases, with 22 bases left in between. CDR3 amino acids: CASSSIKSGGSPTDTQYF. The CDR3 DNA is TGTGCCAGCAGTTCAATCAAGAGTGGCGGCAGCCCCACAGATACGCAGTATTTT.

The chain has TRBV29-1 and TRBJ2-1; a weak D match, TRBD2 (5 bases). In germline, CDR1 is SQVTM, CDR2 ANQGSEA. The CDR3 length is 14 residues. V gave up 4 bases and J gave up 3 bases, with 13 bases separating them. CDR3 nucleotides: TGCAGCGTTGTAGATGAAGCGGTCTACAATGAGCAGTTCTTC. Amino acids: CSVVDEAVYNEQFF.

This clone was counted between two and nine times. V and J are TRBV7-9 and TRBJ2-7, with 8 bases that match TRBD1. From germline, CDR1 is SEHNR and CDR2 FQNEAQ (reference sequence). The CDR3 has 15 amino acids. J was trimmed by 1 base and V by 1 base; bases with no gene match: 3. The CDR3 DNA follows: TGTGCCAGCAGCTTAGGACAGGGGACTTCCTACGAGCAGTACTTC. Translated, it gives CASSLGQGTSYEQYF.

The V and J genes are TRBV19 and TRBJ1-1, with a possible D match to TRBD1 (6 bases). Trimming stripped 7 bases from V and 0 bases from J, with 12 bases between. The CDR3 is 14 residues long. Germline-derived CDR1 and CDR2 are LNHDA and SQIVND (reference sequence). The CDR3 DNA reads TGTGCCAGTAAGAGGGACAACTTGAACACTGAAGCTTTCTTT. Residues: CASKRDNLNTEAFF. Full variable domain (missing parts from reference TRBV19 and TRBJ1-1): DGGITQSPKYLFRKEGQNVTLSCEQNLNHDAMYWYRQDPGQGLRLIYYSQIVNDFQKGDIAEGYSVSREKKESFPLTVTSAQKNPTAFYLCASKRDNLNTEAFFGQGTRLTVV.

This chain connects TRBV6-6 to TRBJ1-2; TRBD1 matches 9 bases. Germline V lookup: CDR1 MNHNY, CDR2 SVGAGI (reference sequence). The CDR3 runs to 13 residues. The junction had 5 bases not matched to a gene; V was cut back by 5 bases and J by 7 bases. The CDR3 DNA reads TGTGCCAGCAGTCCCGACAGGGGGGCTGGCTACACCTTC. It translates to CASSPDRGAGYTF.

The rearrangement uses TRBV6-5 and TRBJ2-7, with TRBD1 matching over 7 bases. The CDR3 sequence is 14 residues long. The germline CDR1 and CDR2 sequences are MNHEY and SVGAGI. Trimming removed 2 bases from V and 1 base from J; junction bases left unmatched: 2. CDR3 in DNA: TGTGCCAGCAGTTACACGACAGGGTCCTACGAGCAGTACTTC. It codes for CASSYTTGSYEQYF.

The V call is TRBV2, the J call TRBJ2-2; D may be TRBD1 (7 bases). V lost 10 bases, J lost 7 bases, and 19 bases lay in between. Germline V gives CDR1 SNHLY, CDR2 FYNNEI. The CDR3 covers 14 residues. The CDR3 nucleotides read TGTGCCACTCTGCGACAGGGAGCGGGCGGGGAGCTGTTTTTT. It encodes CATLRQGAGGELFF.

The chain is built from TRBV6-1 and TRBJ2-1, with 10 bases that match TRBD1. The length of the CDR3 is 16 residues. The V gene's germline CDR1 is MNHNS and CDR2 SASEGT. The V segment lost 6 bases and the J segment 6 bases; nucleotides outside the gene matches: 11. CDR3 sequence (DNA): TGTGCCAGCAGGGAACACGGACAGGGGGTGGGCAATGAGCAGTTCTTC. Residues: CASREHGQGVGNEQFF.

The chain is built from TRBV6-6 and TRBJ2-1; D is possibly TRBD1 (5 bases). V lost 6 bases to trimming and J lost 1 base, with 37 bases between them. Germline V gives CDR1 MNHNY, CDR2 SVGAGI (reference sequence). The CDR3 is 23 amino acids. CDR3 amino acids: CASSYYRDMGWPDTTPSYNEQFF. The CDR3, as DNA: TGTGCCAGCAGCTATTATCGAGATATGGGATGGCCGGACACGACGCCTTCCTACAATGAGCAGTTCTTC.

The genes are TRBV19 and TRBJ2-1; 7 bases match TRBD2. The junction had 16 bases not matched to a gene; V was cut back by 7 bases and J by 10 bases. Germline CDR1 is LNHDA and CDR2 is SQIVND (reference sequence). This CDR3 region has 15 residues. CDR3 protein: CASKETREVGGEQFF. In DNA form, the CDR3 reads TGTGCCAGTAAGGAGACACGGGAGGTTGGCGGCGAGCAGTTCTTC.

The rearrangement joins TRBV11-3 to TRBJ1-1, with D possibly being TRBD1 (6 bases). Germline assignment: CDR1 SGHNT and CDR2 YENEEA. The CDR3 totals 15 residues. V dropped 0 bases and J dropped 6 bases, with 14 bases sitting between them. CDR3: CASSLDKGGNAEAFF. In DNA, the CDR3 is TGTGCCAGCAGCTTAGACAAGGGGGGGAATGCTGAAGCTTTCTTT.

The chain uses TRBV7-9 and TRBJ1-6; D may be TRBD1 (5 bases). The CDR3 has 15 amino acids. Germline loops: CDR1 SEHNR, CDR2 FQNEAQ (reference sequence). The germline V and J ends were trimmed by 7 bases and 7 bases, with 17 bases remaining between them. CDR3 amino acids: CASTLYTGGNSPLHF. In DNA, the CDR3 is TGTGCCAGCACCCTTTATACGGGGGGAAATTCACCCCTCCACTTT.

This clone is a singleton in its sample. The V gene is TRBV15, the J gene TRBJ2-6; TRBD1 is a possible D gene (6 bases). Germline CDR1 and CDR2: LNHNV and YYDKDF (reference sequence). This CDR3 region has 18 residues. V lost 5 bases, J lost 0 bases, and 17 bases lay in between. The CDR3 loop reads CATSRKTGLNSGANVLTF. The DNA for the CDR3 is TGTGCCACCAGCCGCAAGACAGGCCTTAACTCTGGGGCCAACGTCCTGACTTTC.

The V gene is TRBV30, the J gene TRBJ1-4; D call uncertain. This CDR3 spans 15 amino acids. Germline assignment: CDR1 GTSNPN and CDR2 SVGIG (reference sequence). Trimming shortened V by 3 bases and J by 0 bases, and 11 bases separated the two germline ends. Written as DNA, the CDR3 is TGTGCCTGGAGCCTTTCTCGGGCAACTAATGAAAAACTGTTTTTT. This codes for CAWSLSRATNEKLFF.

The genes are TRBV7-2 and TRBJ2-2; the D gene is possibly TRBD2 (5 bases). The germline V gene encodes CDR1 SGHTA and CDR2 FQGNSA. Trimming removed 6 bases at V and 6 bases at J, with 11 bases between. CDR3 size: 13 residues. The CDR3 spells CASSLARAGELFF. Here the CDR3 DNA reads TGTGCCAGCAGTCTAGCCCGGGCCGGGGAGCTGTTTTTT.

The V and J genes are TRBV5-8 and TRBJ1-2; possibly TRBD1 for D (5 bases). Trimming removed 6 bases at V and 4 bases at J, with 13 bases between. The CDR3 loop spans 13 amino acids. The germline CDR1 and CDR2 sequences are SGHTS and YDEGEE. The CDR3 region is CASIRTNTYGYTF. The CDR3 bases are TGTGCCAGCATTCGGACAAACACCTATGGCTACACCTTC.

This chain connects TRBV5-1 to TRBJ2-7; 7 nucleotides align to TRBD2. The germline gives CDR1 SGHRS, CDR2 YFSETQ. The J segment lost 1 base and the V segment lost 4 bases, leaving 8 bases of the junction unmatched. The CDR3 length is 15 residues. This CDR3 reads CASSNLADDSYEQYF. The CDR3 coding sequence is TGCGCCAGCAGCAATCTAGCGGACGATTCCTACGAGCAGTACTTC.